The next 2 T cell receptor beta chains were all read from a single sample in a study of blood T cell repertoires in COVID-19. Generated by immunoSEQ multiplex PCR, the TCRdb table keeps only in-frame clones and is missing some. Among some 69,000 clones, nearly 80% were seen once, and the ten largest hold around 47%. Material: peripheral blood. Every receptor here comes from a human donor in a cohort sampled during active COVID-19.

This clone was counted only a few times. The V call is TRBV7-8, the J call TRBJ2-5; 11 bases align to TRBD2. The CDR3 has 15 amino acids. After removal of 5 bases from V and 2 bases from J, the junction contained 4 bases not matched to a gene. The germline V gene encodes CDR1 SGHVS and CDR2 FQNEAQ. CDR3 loop: CASSRGLAAQETQYF. The CDR3 DNA sequence: TGTGCCAGCAGCCGGGGACTAGCGGCGCAAGAGACCCAGTACTTC.

This chain links TRBV5-1 with TRBJ1-4; 8 bases map to TRBD1. The CDR3 totals 16 residues. J was trimmed by 3 bases and V by 4 bases; bases with no gene match: 8. Germline V CDR1 and CDR2: SGHRS, YFSETQ. The CDR3 loop is CASSPSDRAANEKLFF. DNA of the CDR3: TGCGCCAGCAGCCCCTCGGACAGGGCGGCTAATGAAAAACTGTTTTTT.